The present TCR beta chain was sequenced within a study of T cell responses to AZD1222 COVID-19 vaccine. The study pooled second doses at about 4 or about 12 weeks. Method: immunoSEQ multiplex PCR; TCRdb's copy keeps in-frame clones and lacks some. Of 150,000 or so clones listed, around 92% are singletons. The CDR3 runs to 15 residues. Trimming cost V 5 bases and J 7 bases, with 20 bases left between them. Germline V lookup: CDR1 SGHVS, CDR2 FQNEAQ. Sequencing was performed on peripheral blood, taken 28 days after the second AZD1222 dose. This TCR was recovered from an adult who received the AZD1222 COVID-19 vaccine. The genes are TRBV7-8 and TRBJ1-1; D gene ambiguous. The CDR3 nucleotides are TGTGCCAGCAGCCGTCAACTAAGAGTAACGAGTGAAGCTTTCTTT. Protein product: CASSRQLRVTSEAFF.